This T cell receptor beta chain was obtained from a study of blood T cells in healthy people across ages. Study outcomes and limitations: Higher diversity and more naive CD4+ cells were features of long-lived donors, compared to aged donors. Diversity was estimated from one million T cells, and these estimates were considered underestimates. A strong correlation was seen between TCR beta diversity and naive T cell percentage.

Alongside a J-beta primer mix, a sample-barcoded 5' primer served in a second PCR lasting about 6 to 12 cycles. TCRdb used MiXCR to reprocess the 5' RACE reads, holding one entry per CDR3 protein. The table includes around 600,000 distinct CDR3 sequences, roughly 43% detected once. This clonotype was found a few times. The antigen remains undetermined. What was sequenced was blood. The source of this sequence is an older man in good health.

CDR3 loop: CASSRQATVNSPLHF. The DNA of the CDR3 is TGTGCCAGCAGTAGACAGGCTACAGTTAATTCACCCCTCCACTTT. This rearrangement joins TRBV27 to TRBJ1-6; D may be TRBD1 (6 bases). Trimming left V 5 bases short and J 6 bases short, with 14 bases between. The germline gives CDR1 MNHEY, CDR2 SMNVEV (reference sequence). This CDR3 has 15 residues.